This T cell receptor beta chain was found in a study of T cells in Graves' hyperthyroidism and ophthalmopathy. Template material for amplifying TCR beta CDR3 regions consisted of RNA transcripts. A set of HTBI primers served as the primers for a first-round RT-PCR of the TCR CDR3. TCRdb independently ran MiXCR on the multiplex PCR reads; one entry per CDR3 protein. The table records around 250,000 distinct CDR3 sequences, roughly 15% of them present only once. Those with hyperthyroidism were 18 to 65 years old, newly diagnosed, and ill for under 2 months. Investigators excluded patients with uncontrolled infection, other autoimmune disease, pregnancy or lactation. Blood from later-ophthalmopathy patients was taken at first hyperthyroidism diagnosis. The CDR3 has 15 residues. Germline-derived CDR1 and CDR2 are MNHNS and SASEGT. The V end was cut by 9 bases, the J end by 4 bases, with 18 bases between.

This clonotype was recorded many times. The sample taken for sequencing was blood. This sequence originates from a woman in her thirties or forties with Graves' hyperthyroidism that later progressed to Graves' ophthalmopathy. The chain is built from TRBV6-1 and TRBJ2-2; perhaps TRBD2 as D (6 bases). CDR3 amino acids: CARRQRPGGTGELFF. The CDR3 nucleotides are TGTGCCAGACGACAAAGACCCGGGGGCACCGGGGAGCTGTTTTTT.